These 25 T cell receptor beta chains were all obtained from the same sample, sequenced in a study of read filtering for tumor transcriptome and immune sequencing. Molecular barcoded adaptors covering alpha/delta and beta/gamma chains were used on roughly 400 ng RNA. TCRdb called the reads again in MiXCR, with one record for every CDR3 protein. The sample lists 85,000 or so distinct CDR3 sequences, 12% occurring once. The sequencing input was a population of CD138-negative cells sorted from bone marrow. Source of these receptors: a donor aged 40 or over with multiple myeloma.

This clonotype was detected many times. This chain connects TRBV29-1 to TRBJ2-1; D might be TRBD1 or TRBD2, each matching 5 bases. Germline V CDR1 and CDR2: SQVTM, ANQGSEA. The CDR3 length is 14 residues. V was shortened by 6 bases and J by 6 bases, with 18 bases between the two germline ends. The CDR3 bases are TGCAGCGTGACCCCGGGACCCCAAGGCAATGAGCAGTTCTTC. The encoded protein is CSVTPGPQGNEQFF.

This clonotype was observed at least ten times. The V and J genes are TRBV19 and TRBJ1-2; no definite D call. The CDR3 runs 15 residues. The germline V gene has CDR1 LNHDA and CDR2 SQIVND (reference sequence). V dropped 3 bases and J dropped 7 bases, with 18 bases sitting between them. Here the CDR3 reads CASSIPGRLSPGYTF. Here the CDR3 DNA reads TGTGCCAGTAGTATCCCAGGCAGGCTTAGTCCTGGCTACACCTTC.

On this clonotype itself: One end of the junction fails to match germline, which may point to a read error. The chain links TRBV28 to TRBJ1-1; D gene ambiguous. This CDR3 is 12 amino acids long. The germline V gene has CDR1 MDHEN and CDR2 SYDVKM. CDR3 loop: CASSSMNTEAFF. In nucleotides, the CDR3 is TGTGCCAGCAGTTCAATGAACACTGAAGCTTTCTTC.

This clonotype occurred many times. The CDR3 sequence is CASMFGQLNTEAFF. As DNA, the CDR3 is TGTGCCAGCATGTTTGGACAGCTGAACACTGAAGCTTTCTTT. The chain recombines TRBV6-2 or TRBV6-3 with TRBJ1-1, with a possible D match to TRBD1 (6 bases). CDR1 is MNHEY and CDR2 is SVGEGT in the germline V gene. V lost 7 bases and J 0 bases, leaving 12 bases between the germline ends. CDR3 length: 14 amino acids.

This clonotype has at least ten counts. The chain couples TRBV5-8 to TRBJ2-3; TRBD2 matches 7 bases. Trimming cost V 0 bases and J 4 bases; bases outside gene matches: 14. CDR3 size: 18 residues. Germline V lookup: CDR1 SGHTS, CDR2 YDEGEE. The CDR3 spells CASSLGTLRGVRADTQYF. In DNA form, the CDR3 reads TGTGCCAGCAGCTTGGGAACCCTCCGGGGGGTCAGGGCAGATACGCAGTATTTT.

There are many counts of this clonotype. The chain combines TRBV3-1 with TRBJ1-1, with D unresolved. Germline values: CDR1 LGHDT, CDR2 YNNKEL (reference sequence). The V end was cut by 2 bases, the J end by 4 bases, with 11 bases between. The CDR3 consists of 14 residues. The CDR3 bases are TGTGCCAGCAGCCAAAATGTGCGCGGCACTGAAGCTTTCTTT. This sequence encodes CASSQNVRGTEAFF.

This clonotype was counted many times. V is TRBV2 and J is TRBJ2-7, with 7 nucleotides matching TRBD1. This CDR3 has 13 residues. The trim removed 3 bases at V and 5 bases at J, leaving 4 bases unmatched. Per germline, CDR1 SNHLY and CDR2 FYNNEI. Here the CDR3 DNA reads TGTGCCAGCAGTGACAACAGGGGAAACGAGCAGTACTTC. Translating it yields CASSDNRGNEQYF.

The genes are TRBV5-1 and TRBJ2-5; tentative D call: TRBD2 (7 bases). The CDR3 has 13 amino acids. Trimming removed 2 bases at V and 5 bases at J, with 10 bases between. The germline gives CDR1 SGHRS, CDR2 YFSETQ. This CDR3 reads CASSFGGLETQYF. The CDR3 DNA reads TGCGCCAGCAGCTTCGGGGGGCTCGAGACCCAGTACTTC. Using reference TRBV5-1 and TRBJ2-5 for the parts outside the CDR3, the full variable domain is KAGVTQTPRYLIKTRGQQVTLSCSPISGHRSVSWYQQTPGQGLQFLFEYFSETQRNKGNFPGRFSGRQFSNSRSEMNVSTLELGDSALYLCASSFGGLETQYFGPGTRLLVL.

This clonotype showed up just a few times. The chain employs TRBV29-1 and TRBJ2-5, with D maybe TRBD1 (5 bases). The CDR3 spans 12 residues. Trimming left V 4 bases short and J 4 bases short, with 10 bases between. Germline CDR1 and CDR2: SQVTM and ANQGSEA. The CDR3 DNA sequence: TGCAGCGTTGTTGGTGGGGCAGAGACCCAGTACTTC. It encodes CSVVGGAETQYF. Variable domain in full (rest from reference TRBV29-1 and TRBJ2-5): SAVISQKPSRDICQRGTSLTIQCQVDSQVTMMFWYRQQPGQSLTLIATANQGSEATYESGFVIDKFPISRPNLTFSTLTVSNMSPEDSSIYLCSVVGGAETQYFGPGTRLLVL.

This clonotype occurred many times. V usage is TRBV29-1 and J usage is TRBJ2-1, with D perhaps matching TRBD2 (6 bases). Germline lookup yields CDR1 SQVTM and CDR2 ANQGSEA. Trimming left V 4 bases short and J 6 bases short, with 13 bases between. The length of the CDR3 is 13 residues. This CDR3 is CSVATGTGNEQFF. CDR3 nucleotide sequence: TGCAGCGTTGCTACCGGGACTGGCAATGAGCAGTTCTTC.

This clonotype was seen ten or more times. V is TRBV20-1 and J is TRBJ2-7; TRBD2 is a possible D gene (6 bases). CDR3 length equals 15 residues. The ends were cut back, 0 bases at V and 5 bases at J, with 17 bases in the middle. Germline V gene data show CDR1 as DFQATT and CDR2 as SNEGSKA (reference sequence). The CDR3 region has the DNA TGCAGTGCTAGAGATTGGGGCCGGGAGCGGAACGAGCAGTACTTC. This codes for CSARDWGRERNEQYF.

There are a few counts of this clonotype. CDR3 nucleotides: TGCGCCAGCAGCCCCAAGCCCACCTTTGACAGGGAAAACTATGGCTACACCTTC. Translating gives CASSPKPTFDRENYGYTF. The rearrangement uses TRBV4-1 and TRBJ1-2, with TRBD1 matching 7 bases. CDR1 is MGHRA and CDR2 is YSYEKL in the germline V gene. The CDR3 covers 18 residues. J lost 2 bases, V lost 4 bases, and 16 bases had no gene match.

This clonotype was detected many times. The chain combines TRBV24-1 with TRBJ2-2; 8 bases agree with TRBD1. The CDR3 consists of 16 residues. Germline V gives CDR1 KGHDR, CDR2 SFDVKD. V shed 4 bases, J shed 3 bases, and the junction held 6 bases outside the gene matches. Here the CDR3 reads CATSERQGYDTGELFF. The DNA for the CDR3 is TGTGCCACCAGTGAGCGACAGGGGTATGACACCGGGGAGCTGTTTTTT.

This clonotype has a handful of counts. Since a much larger clone is just one base distant, this may be a read error. The chain carries TRBV29-1 and TRBJ1-2, with 7 bases lining up with TRBD1. The CDR3 has 13 amino acids. CDR1 and CDR2 (germline): SQVTM, ANQGSEA. Written as DNA, the CDR3 is TGCAGCGTTGAAGTAGGACAGGTGATTGGCTGCACCTTC. It codes for CSVEVGQVIGCTF. The complete variable domain, with remaining parts taken from reference TRBV29-1 and TRBJ1-2, reads SAVISQKPSRDICQRGTSLTIQCQVDSQVTMMFWYRQQPGQSLTLIATANQGSEATYESGFVIDKFPISRPNLTFSTLTVSNMSPEDSSIYLCSVEVGQVIGCTFGSGTRLTVV.

This clonotype occurred many times. CDR3 loop: CASSPGTSVALLQYF. For the CDR3, the DNA is TGTGCCAGCAGCCCAGGGACTAGCGTGGCGCTACTGCAGTACTTC. This chain links TRBV7-8 with TRBJ2-5; 10 bases are shared with TRBD2. Per germline, CDR1 SGHVS and CDR2 FQNEAQ. The CDR3 consists of 15 residues. V dropped 5 bases and J dropped 11; count of bases not matched to a gene: 14.

Sample share makes this clonotype medium-sized (0.01 to 0.1%). This sequence joins TRBV7-3 and TRBJ2-1, with TRBD2 matching over 7 bases. The CDR3 runs 17 residues. Per germline, CDR1 SGHTA and CDR2 FQGTGA. With V trimmed by 0 bases and J by 1 base, 6 bases remained unmatched. CDR3 in DNA: TGTGCCAGCAGCTTAACCGGGTACGGGAGGTCCTACAATGAGCAGTTCTTC. Encoded protein: CASSLTGYGRSYNEQFF.

This clonotype was seen many times. The CDR3 loop is CASSYGQEGVYGYTF. The CDR3 nucleotides read TGTGCCAGCAGCTACGGACAGGAGGGAGTCTATGGCTACACCTTC. This rearrangement joins TRBV3-1 to TRBJ1-2; 7 positions match TRBD1. V gave up 5 bases and J gave up 4 bases; unmatched junction bases: 10. There are 15 residues in the CDR3. Germline CDR1 LGHDT, CDR2 YNNKEL (reference sequence).

This clonotype was found a few times. This may be a read error: a much more frequent sequence differs by one nucleotide. This sequence joins TRBV6-5 and TRBJ1-1; D is uncertain. This CDR3 is 14 amino acids long. V lost 5 bases and J 5 bases, leaving 15 bases between the germline ends. Germline-derived CDR1 and CDR2 are MNHEY and SVGAGI. CDR3 amino acids: CASSLTPTATEAFF. DNA for the CDR3: TGTGCCAGCAGTCTCACACCTACGGCAACTGAAGCTTTCTTT.

This clonotype was counted many times. The V gene is TRBV7-8, the J gene TRBJ1-1; D remains ambiguous. The CDR3 runs to 15 residues. V dropped 1 base and J dropped 1 base, with 10 bases sitting between them. Germline V gene sequence: CDR1 SGHVS, CDR2 FQNEAQ. The CDR3 sequence: CASSLDQVGNTEAFF. Here the CDR3 DNA reads TGTGCCAGCAGCTTAGATCAGGTGGGGAACACTGAAGCTTTCTTT.

This clonotype was detected ten times or more. The chain uses TRBV30 and TRBJ1-1, with 7 bases aligning to TRBD1. The length of the CDR3 is 14 residues. The ends lost 4 bases at V and 8 bases at J; junction bases unmatched: 13. CDR1 and CDR2 from the germline V gene are GTSNPN and SVGIG (reference sequence). The CDR3 loop is CAWNRGPAGIEAFF. The CDR3, as DNA: TGTGCCTGGAATAGGGGGCCCGCAGGAATAGAAGCTTTCTTT.

This clonotype was picked up a small number of times. This chain joins TRBV5-1 and TRBJ1-1, with 7 bases matching TRBD1. CDR3 size: 15 residues. The germline V gene has CDR1 SGHRS and CDR2 YFSETQ. Trimming removed 1 base from V and 6 bases from J; junction bases left unmatched: 9. The CDR3 loop is CASSLLQGRGSEAFF. The CDR3 DNA is TGCGCCAGCAGCTTGTTACAGGGGAGGGGGTCTGAAGCTTTCTTT.

This clonotype was observed at least ten times. Germline is not matched at one junction end, which may reflect a read error. The V gene is TRBV6-5, the J gene TRBJ1-4; maybe TRBD1 (6 bases). Germline lookup yields CDR1 MNHEY and CDR2 SVGAGI. There are 15 residues in the CDR3. The CDR3, as DNA: TGTGCCAGCACTCCCCGTAGGGGGATTAATGAAAAACGGTTTTTT. It is translated as CASTPRRGINEKRFF.

Ten or more counts support this clonotype. The chain uses TRBV7-9 and TRBJ2-1; TRBD2 matches 15 bases. Germline V gene data show CDR1 as SEHNR and CDR2 as FQNEAQ (reference sequence). This CDR3 has 17 amino acids. Unmatched junction bases numbered 6, after V lost 5 bases and J lost 4 bases. CDR3 coding DNA: TGTGCCAGCAGCGCCAGGGGACTAGCGGGAGGTTACAATGAGCAGTTCTTC. This encodes CASSARGLAGGYNEQFF. The variable domain in full, with the rest retrieved from reference TRBV7-9 and TRBJ2-1, is DTGVSQNPRHKITKRGQNVTFRCDPISEHNRLYWYRQTLGQGPEFLTYFQNEAQLEKSRLLSDRFSAERPKGSFSTLEIQRTEQGDSAMYLCASSARGLAGGYNEQFFGPGTRLTVL.

This clonotype has a count of ten or more. V is TRBV5-1 and J is TRBJ2-5; unclear D gene. Germline V gene data show CDR1 as SGHRS and CDR2 as YFSETQ. This CDR3 comprises 14 residues. V was trimmed by 0 bases and J by 5 bases, leaving 11 bases between them. The CDR3 is CASSLESSSETQYF. DNA of the CDR3: TGCGCCAGCAGCTTGGAATCCAGCAGCGAGACCCAGTACTTC. The whole variable domain, remainder taken from reference TRBV5-1 and TRBJ2-5, is KAGVTQTPRYLIKTRGQQVTLSCSPISGHRSVSWYQQTPGQGLQFLFEYFSETQRNKGNFPGRFSGRQFSNSRSEMNVSTLELGDSALYLCASSLESSSETQYFGPGTRLLVL.

Ten or more counts support this clonotype. The V call is TRBV29-1, the J call TRBJ2-5; 9 bases fit TRBD1. Germline CDR1 and CDR2: SQVTM and ANQGSEA. V dropped 4 bases and J dropped 5; count of bases not matched to a gene: 8. The length of the CDR3 is 14 residues. The CDR3: CSVGQGQGGETQYF. As DNA, the CDR3 is TGCAGCGTTGGGCAGGGACAGGGAGGGGAGACCCAGTACTTC. Full variable domain (remainder filled in from reference TRBV29-1 and TRBJ2-5): SAVISQKPSRDICQRGTSLTIQCQVDSQVTMMFWYRQQPGQSLTLIATANQGSEATYESGFVIDKFPISRPNLTFSTLTVSNMSPEDSSIYLCSVGQGQGGETQYFGPGTRLLVL.